This T cell receptor beta chain was identified in a study of CD8 T cells in ankylosing spondylitis. Study-level results: Researchers reportedly found disease-linked clones significantly enriched in matched ankylosing spondylitis synovial fluid. Some motif variants had been reported before (in reactive arthritis synovial fluid and blood). Peripheral blood samples showed relatively rare disease-linked clones, and these clones were CD8+. For ankylosing spondylitis blood, a TCR beta motif of seven to nine highly homologous variants appeared characteristic.

MiXCR, applied by TCRdb to the 5' RACE reads, yields one record per CDR3 protein. The table includes approximately 220,000 distinct CDR3 sequences, 20% to 30% detected once. Concerning this clonotype: The antigen is unknown.

Trimming cost V 0 bases and J 3 bases, with 9 bases left between them. CDR3 length: 14 amino acids. Germline V gene lookup returns CDR1 SGHAT and CDR2 FQNNGV. The sequenced material came from blood, either unsorted or a sorted T cell fraction (not recorded which). This chain uses TRBV11-2 with TRBJ2-7; D call uncertain. The source is a male donor with ankylosing spondylitis or in good health (not recorded which). The CDR3 bases are TGTGCCAGCAGCTTAGATCCATCAATCTACGAGCAGTACTTC. The encoded protein is CASSLDPSIYEQYF.